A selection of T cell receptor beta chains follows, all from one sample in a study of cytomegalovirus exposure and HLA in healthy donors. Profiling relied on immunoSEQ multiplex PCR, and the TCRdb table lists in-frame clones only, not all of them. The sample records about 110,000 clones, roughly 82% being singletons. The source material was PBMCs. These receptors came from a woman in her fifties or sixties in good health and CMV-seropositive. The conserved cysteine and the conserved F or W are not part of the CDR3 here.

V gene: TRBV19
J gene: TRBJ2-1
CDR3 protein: ASSARAGGPEQF

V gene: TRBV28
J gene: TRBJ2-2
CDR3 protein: ASSFAGVRRLNTGELF

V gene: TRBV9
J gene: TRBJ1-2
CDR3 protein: ASSAQQGANYGYT

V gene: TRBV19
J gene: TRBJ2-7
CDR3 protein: ASSMYRGRSYEQY

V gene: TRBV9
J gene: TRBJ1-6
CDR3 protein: ASSVGLGRSYNSPLH

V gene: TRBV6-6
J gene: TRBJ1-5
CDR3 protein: ASSYRLSLQPQH

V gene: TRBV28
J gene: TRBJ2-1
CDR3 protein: ASSPPGGGYNEQF

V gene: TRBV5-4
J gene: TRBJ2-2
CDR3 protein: ASSLQDRVPGELF

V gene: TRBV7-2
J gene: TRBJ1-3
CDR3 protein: ASSPGGPSAGNTIY

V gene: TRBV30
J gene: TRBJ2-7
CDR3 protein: AWWTGPSSYEQY

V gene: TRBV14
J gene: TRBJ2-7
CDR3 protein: ASSQTGRQLGTSGGRFYEQY

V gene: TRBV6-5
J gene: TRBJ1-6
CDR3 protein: ASSLTGALLNSPLH

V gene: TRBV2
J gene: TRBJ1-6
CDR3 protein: ASRPHTGAINSPLH

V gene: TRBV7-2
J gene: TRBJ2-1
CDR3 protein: ASSLALVAGMQF

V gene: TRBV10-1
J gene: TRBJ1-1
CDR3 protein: ARQGNTEAF

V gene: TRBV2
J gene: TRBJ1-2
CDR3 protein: ASSENGGEYGYT

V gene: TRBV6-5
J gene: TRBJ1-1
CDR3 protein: ATFRDRGTEAF

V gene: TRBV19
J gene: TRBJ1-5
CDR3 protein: ASETRDRGNQPQH

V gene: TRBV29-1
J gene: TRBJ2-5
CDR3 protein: SVVGYAGEAQY

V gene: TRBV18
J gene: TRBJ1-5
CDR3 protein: ASSPAGHQPQH

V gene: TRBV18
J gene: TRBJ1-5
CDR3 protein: ASSPGTGGNQPQH

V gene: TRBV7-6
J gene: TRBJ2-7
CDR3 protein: ASSLQIELAGGPSYEQY

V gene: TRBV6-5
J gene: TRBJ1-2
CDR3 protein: ASSYRGQGGHGYT

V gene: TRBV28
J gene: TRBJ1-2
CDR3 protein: ASSLSGPYGYT

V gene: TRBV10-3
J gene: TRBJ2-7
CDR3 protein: AISESGVGSYEQY

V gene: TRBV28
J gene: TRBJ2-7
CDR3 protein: ASSYATYEQY

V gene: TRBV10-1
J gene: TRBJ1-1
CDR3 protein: ASSTGGTEAF

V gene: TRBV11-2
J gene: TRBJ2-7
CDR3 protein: ASSFGLSGRGLPYEQY